This T cell receptor (beta chain) was identified in a study of radiotherapy plus CTLA-4 blockade in lung cancer. Study details: Among patients, roughly 18% showed objective responses, and 30% to 35% had disease control. Whole-study results and caveats: Response was reportedly best predicted by early blood T cell clone dynamics, with interferon-beta. Following radiotherapy plus ipilimumab, tumor-derived TCR clones expanded in the blood.

Generated by immunoSEQ multiplex PCR, the TCRdb table keeps only in-frame clones and is missing some. This table holds about 51,000 clones, approximately 80% found once. This clone was seen a few times. Its antigen is as yet unknown. CDR3 length: 14 residues. V lost 4 bases to trimming and J lost 7 bases; unmatched junction nucleotides: 6. The germline gives CDR1 SGHRS, CDR2 YFSETQ. V and J are TRBV5-1 and TRBJ2-4; 9 bases fit TRBD1. This clonotype originated in a human donor with non-small cell lung cancer whose response to radiotherapy plus ipilimumab could not be evaluated. The input for sequencing was peripheral blood, taken from a patient treated with radiotherapy plus ipilimumab. The CDR3 DNA follows: TGCGCCAGCAGCCCCTCGACAGGGGGGAACATTCAGTACTTC. It codes for CASSPSTGGNIQYF.